Shown below are 8 T cell receptor beta chains from a single sample sequenced in a study of T-cell reconstitution after alpha-beta-depleted transplantation in children. Preparation of the TCRbeta library involved a method that used unique molecular identifiers. MiXCR, applied by TCRdb to the PCR reads, yields one record per CDR3 protein. The sample lists approximately 250,000 distinct CDR3 sequences, about 9.6% occurring once. This sample comprised PBMCs from the stem cell graft donor, obtained from the stem cell graft. All receptors derive from a human donor who donated a stem cell graft to a child with SCID.

This clonotype was counted many times. The V and J genes are TRBV5-5 and TRBJ1-3, with 7 bases fitting TRBD1. CDR3 size: 15 residues. Trimming removed 4 bases from V and 4 bases from J; junction bases left unmatched: 8. The germline CDR1 and CDR2 sequences are SGHKS and YYEKEE (reference sequence). The CDR3 region is CASSPQGVGGNTIYF. The DNA of the CDR3 is TGTGCCAGCAGCCCCCAGGGGGTCGGAGGAAACACCATATATTTT.

This clonotype has at least ten counts. The CDR3 loop is CASSPLGGGSNQPQHF. The CDR3 bases are TGTGCCAGCAGCCCTCTTGGGGGGGGTAGCAATCAGCCCCAGCATTTT. This chain links TRBV7-8 with TRBJ1-5; weak D call: TRBD1 (5 bases). Germline CDR1 reads SGHVS; CDR2 reads FQNEAQ. CDR3 length: 16 amino acids. Trimming removed 5 bases from V and 0 bases from J, with 14 bases in between.

There are many counts of this clonotype. This chain links TRBV7-8 with TRBJ2-5; D not certain. The germline CDR1 and CDR2 sequences are SGHVS and FQNEAQ. Between the trimmed V and J ends, which lost 1 base and 5 bases, there was a span of 5 bases. The length of the CDR3 is 12 residues. CDR3 nucleotide sequence: TGTGCCAGCAGCTTAGAATGGGAGACCCAGTACTTC. This gives the protein CASSLEWETQYF.

This clonotype was observed a handful of times. This chain connects TRBV6-1 to TRBJ1-1; D is unresolved. The germline CDR1 and CDR2 sequences are MNHNS and SASEGT. This CDR3 region has 13 residues. With 3 bases removed from V and 3 bases from J, the gap between germline ends came to 8 bases. The CDR3 protein is CASSDGVDTEAFF. As DNA, the CDR3 is TGTGCCAGCAGTGACGGGGTAGACACTGAAGCTTTCTTT.

This clonotype was seen many times. This chain joins TRBV10-3 and TRBJ2-5; D may match TRBD1 or TRBD2 (5 bases each). Looked up from germline, CDR1 is ENHRY and CDR2 is SYGVKD. V was pared by 6 bases and J by 4 bases, with 12 bases between. The CDR3 is 13 residues long. The CDR3 nucleotides are TGTGCCATCAGGAGGGGAGAACGAGAGACCCAGTACTTC. Amino acids: CAIRRGERETQYF.

This chain uses TRBV4-3 with TRBJ2-2, with D maybe TRBD2 (7 bases). CDR1 is LGHNA, CDR2 YSLEER, per germline. The CDR3 extends over 18 amino acids. With 1 base removed from V and 4 bases from J, the gap between germline ends came to 19 bases. The CDR3, as DNA: TGCGCCAGCAGCCAAGGAGCGGTTCGGGGGGCCGGCACCGGGGAGCTGTTTTTT. Its translation is CASSQGAVRGAGTGELFF.

The table lists this clonotype with many counts. The chain has TRBV6-2 or TRBV6-3 and TRBJ2-1; D is uncertain. The V end was cut by 2 bases, the J end by 3 bases, with 5 bases between. This CDR3 is built from 13 residues. From germline, CDR1 is MNHEY and CDR2 SVGEGT. Here the CDR3 reads CASSYEDYNEQFF. CDR3 in DNA: TGTGCCAGCAGTTACGAGGACTACAATGAGCAGTTCTTC.

This clonotype showed up many times. CDR3 DNA sequence: TGTGCCAGCAGCTTATCATCTCGGTCCCCAGATACGCAGTATTTT. It codes for CASSLSSRSPDTQYF. The chain joins TRBV7-2 to TRBJ2-3, with D hard to call. CDR1 SGHTA and CDR2 FQGNSA come from the germline V gene. V was clipped by 2 bases and J by 4 bases, with 13 bases between them. There are 15 residues in the CDR3.